These T cell receptor beta chains were read from a single sample in a study of blood T cells in healthy people across ages. TCRdb reprocessed the 5' RACE reads via MiXCR and lists one record per CDR3 protein. The sample has around 800,000 distinct CDR3 sequences, roughly 53% seen once. Material for sequencing was blood. These receptors were taken from a man older than 75 in good health. Each CDR3 is given with its conserved first and last residue. The D gene is left open where the match is weak. The size of a clone is reported for some rows only, either as once, few or many, or as a class for expanded clones.

v_call	d_call	j_call	clone_size	cdr3_nt	cdr3_aa
TRBV5-1	.	TRBJ1-1	.	TGCGCCAGCAGCCCAGTCGGGTCGAACACTGAAGCTTTCTTT	CASSPVGSNTEAFF
TRBV14	.	TRBJ2-7	.	TGTGCCAGCAGCCCATTCAGGGGGGACTACGAGCAGTACTTC	CASSPFRGDYEQYF
TRBV28	.	TRBJ2-7	many	TGTGCCAGCAGTACCAGGGGAGTCGGGGAGCAGTACTTC	CASSTRGVGEQYF
TRBV23-1	.	TRBJ2-3	.	TGCGCCAGCTCTCGACCCCCGGGGGCGTATTTT	CASSRPPGAYF
TRBV4-1	.	TRBJ1-5	.	TGCGCCAGCAGCCAAGTGGGGGCCCAGCCCCAGCATTTT	CASSQVGAQPQHF
TRBV29-1	TRBD1	TRBJ2-1	.	TGCAGCGTGGGACAGGGTTCTGAGCAGTTCTTC	CSVGQGSEQFF
TRBV20-1	TRBD1	TRBJ2-1	few	TGCAGTGCTAGTAGAGAGGGACAGGTGGAGTTCTTC	CSASREGQVEFF
TRBV7-2	TRBD1	TRBJ2-7	.	TGTGCCAGCAGCTTAGGGACAGGGGGAAACTCCTACGAGCAGTACTTC	CASSLGTGGNSYEQYF
TRBV12-5	TRBD2	TRBJ2-1	.	TGTGCTAGTGGTTCGAGAGGGACTAGCGGGTCGTACAATGAGCAGTTCTTC	CASGSRGTSGSYNEQFF
TRBV29-1	.	TRBJ1-2	.	TGCAGCGTTGAAGATAACCGGGGGGTCTATGGCTACACCTTC	CSVEDNRGVYGYTF
TRBV5-1	TRBD2	TRBJ2-5	.	TGCGCCAGCAGCCAAAGCATAGCGGGAGGTCAAGAGACCCCGTACTTC	CASSQSIAGGQETPYF
TRBV7-7	.	TRBJ2-7	few	TGTGCCAGCAGCTTATTTGAGGGGCCTGCCTACGAGCAGTACTTC	CASSLFEGPAYEQYF
TRBV24-1	TRBD2	TRBJ2-1	.	TGTGCCACCAGTTATGGGACTAGCGTCCCCTACAATGAGCAGTTCTTC	CATSYGTSVPYNEQFF
TRBV5-1	.	TRBJ2-3	.	TGCGCCAGCAGCTCCTCGGCTTTAGCCCCGGTCGCGTATTTT	CASSSSALAPVAYF
TRBV7-2	.	TRBJ2-3	few	TGTGCCAGCAGCGAGGGGTGGGGGGATACGCAGTATTTT	CASSEGWGDTQYF
TRBV2	.	TRBJ2-7	.	TGTGCCAGCAGTGGAGACCGACGAGCGTCCGTCTACGAGCAGTACTTC	CASSGDRRASVYEQYF
TRBV20-1	TRBD1	TRBJ2-1	.	TGCAGTGCTCCAGGACAGGGGAACTACAATGAGCAGTTCTTC	CSAPGQGNYNEQFF
TRBV20-1	.	TRBJ2-5	once	TGCAGTGCTAGAGTTTACTCCTCCTACAATGAGCAGTACTTC	CSARVYSSYNEQYF
TRBV28	.	TRBJ2-1	.	TGTGCCAGCAGTTCCCAGTACCAAGAGGATGAGCAGTTCTTC	CASSSQYQEDEQFF
TRBV6-5	TRBD1	TRBJ1-2	.	TGTGCCAGCACCCTTACAGGGGGGGACGGCTATGGCTACACCTTC	CASTLTGGDGYGYTF
TRBV3-1	.	TRBJ1-6	.	TGTGCCAGCAGCCAAGGTGGGGCAGGATTTTATAATTCACCCCTCCACTTT	CASSQGGAGFYNSPLHF
TRBV6-6	.	TRBJ1-2	few	TGTGCCAGCAGTAACCCCGACAGGAATAACTATGGCTACACCTTC	CASSNPDRNNYGYTF